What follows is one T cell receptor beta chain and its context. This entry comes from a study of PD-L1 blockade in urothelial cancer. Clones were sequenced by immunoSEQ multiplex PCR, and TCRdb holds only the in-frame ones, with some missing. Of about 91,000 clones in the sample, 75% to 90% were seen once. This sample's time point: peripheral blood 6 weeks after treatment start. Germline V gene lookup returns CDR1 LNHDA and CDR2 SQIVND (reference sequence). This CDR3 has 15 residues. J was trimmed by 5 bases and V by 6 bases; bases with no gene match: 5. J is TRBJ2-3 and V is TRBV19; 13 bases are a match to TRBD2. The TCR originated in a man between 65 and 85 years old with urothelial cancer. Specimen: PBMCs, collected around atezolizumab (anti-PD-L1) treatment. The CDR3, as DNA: TGTGCCAGTAGGTCACTAGCGGGAGGGCGAGATACGCAGTATTTT. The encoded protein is CASRSLAGGRDTQYF.